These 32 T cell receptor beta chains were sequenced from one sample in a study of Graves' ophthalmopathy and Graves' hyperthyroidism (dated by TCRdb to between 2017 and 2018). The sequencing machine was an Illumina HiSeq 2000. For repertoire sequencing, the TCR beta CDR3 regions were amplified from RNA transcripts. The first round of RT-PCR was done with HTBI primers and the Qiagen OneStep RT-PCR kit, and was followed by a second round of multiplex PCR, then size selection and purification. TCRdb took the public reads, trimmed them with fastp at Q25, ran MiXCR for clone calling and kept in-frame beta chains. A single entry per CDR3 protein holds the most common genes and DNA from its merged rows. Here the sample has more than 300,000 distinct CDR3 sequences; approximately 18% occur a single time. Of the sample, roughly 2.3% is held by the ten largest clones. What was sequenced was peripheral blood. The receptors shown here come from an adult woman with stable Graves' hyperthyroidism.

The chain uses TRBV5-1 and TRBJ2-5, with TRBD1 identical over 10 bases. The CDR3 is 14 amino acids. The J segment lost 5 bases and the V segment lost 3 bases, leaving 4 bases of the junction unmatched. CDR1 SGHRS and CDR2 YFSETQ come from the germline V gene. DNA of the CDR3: TGCGCCAGCAGCTGGGGACAGGGGCAGGAGACCCAGTACTTC. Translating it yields CASSWGQGQETQYF. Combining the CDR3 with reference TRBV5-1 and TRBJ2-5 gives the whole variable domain KAGVTQTPRYLIKTRGQQVTLSCSPISGHRSVSWYQQTPGQGLQFLFEYFSETQRNKGNFPGRFSGRQFSNSRSEMNVSTLELGDSALYLCASSWGQGQETQYFGPGTRLLVL.

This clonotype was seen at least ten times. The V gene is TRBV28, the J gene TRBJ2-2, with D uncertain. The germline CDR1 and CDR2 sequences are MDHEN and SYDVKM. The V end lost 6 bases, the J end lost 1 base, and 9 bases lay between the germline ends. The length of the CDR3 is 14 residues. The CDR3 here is CASRLTWNTGELFF. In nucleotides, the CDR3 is TGTGCCAGCAGGTTGACTTGGAACACCGGGGAGCTGTTTTTT.

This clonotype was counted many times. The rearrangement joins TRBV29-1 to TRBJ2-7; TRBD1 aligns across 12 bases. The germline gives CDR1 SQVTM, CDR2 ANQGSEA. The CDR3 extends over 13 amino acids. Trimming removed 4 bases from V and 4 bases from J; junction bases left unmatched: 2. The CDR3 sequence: CSVVGQGAYEQYF. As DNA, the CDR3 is TGCAGCGTTGTGGGACAGGGGGCATACGAGCAGTACTTC.

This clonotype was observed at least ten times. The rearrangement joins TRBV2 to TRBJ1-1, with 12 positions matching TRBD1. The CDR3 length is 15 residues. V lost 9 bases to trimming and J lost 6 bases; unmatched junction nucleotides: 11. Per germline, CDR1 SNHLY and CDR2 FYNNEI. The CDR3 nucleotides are TGTGCCAGTCTTAGAGGGACAGGGGGCCGTCCTGAAGCTTTCTTT. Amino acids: CASLRGTGGRPEAFF.

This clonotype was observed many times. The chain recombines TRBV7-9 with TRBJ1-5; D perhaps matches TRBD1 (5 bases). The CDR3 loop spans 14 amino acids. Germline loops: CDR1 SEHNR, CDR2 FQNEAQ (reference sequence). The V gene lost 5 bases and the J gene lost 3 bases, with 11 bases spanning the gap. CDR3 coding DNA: TGTGCCAGCAGCCCAGGGTACCTCAATCAGCCCCAGCATTTT. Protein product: CASSPGYLNQPQHF.

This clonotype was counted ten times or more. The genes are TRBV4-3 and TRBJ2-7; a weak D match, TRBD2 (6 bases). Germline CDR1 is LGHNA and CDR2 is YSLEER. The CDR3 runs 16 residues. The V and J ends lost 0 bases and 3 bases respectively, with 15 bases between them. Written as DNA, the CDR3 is TGCGCCAGCAGCCAAGACGGGAGTCAGTATAGCTACGAGCAGTACTTC. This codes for CASSQDGSQYSYEQYF.

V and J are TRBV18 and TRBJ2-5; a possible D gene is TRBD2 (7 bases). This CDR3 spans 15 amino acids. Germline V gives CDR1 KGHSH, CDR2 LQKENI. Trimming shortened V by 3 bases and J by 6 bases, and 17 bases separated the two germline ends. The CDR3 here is CASSPSRGRGKTQYF. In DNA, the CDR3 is TGTGCCAGCTCACCCTCGCGGGGGAGGGGGAAGACCCAGTACTTC.

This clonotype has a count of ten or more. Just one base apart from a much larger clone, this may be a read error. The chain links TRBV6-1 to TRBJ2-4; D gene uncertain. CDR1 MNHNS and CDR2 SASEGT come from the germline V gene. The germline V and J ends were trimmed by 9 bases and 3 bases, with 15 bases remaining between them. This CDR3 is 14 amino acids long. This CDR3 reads CASVTQRHKNIQYF. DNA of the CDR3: TGTGCCAGTGTAACACAACGACACAAAAACATTCAGTACTTC.

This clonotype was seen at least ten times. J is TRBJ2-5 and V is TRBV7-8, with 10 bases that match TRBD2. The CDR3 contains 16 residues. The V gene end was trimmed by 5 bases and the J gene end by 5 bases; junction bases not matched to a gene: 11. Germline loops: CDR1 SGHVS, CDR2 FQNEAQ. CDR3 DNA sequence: TGTGCCAGCAGCCTATCGCGGACTAGCGGCCAGGAGACCCAGTACTTC. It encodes CASSLSRTSGQETQYF.

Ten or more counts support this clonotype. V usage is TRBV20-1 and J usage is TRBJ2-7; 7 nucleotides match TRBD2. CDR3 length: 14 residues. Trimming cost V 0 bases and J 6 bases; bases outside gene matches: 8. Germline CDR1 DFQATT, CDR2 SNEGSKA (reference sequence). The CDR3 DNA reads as TGCAGTGCTAGAGATGTTCAGCGGGACCGCGAGCAGTACTTC. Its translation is CSARDVQRDREQYF.

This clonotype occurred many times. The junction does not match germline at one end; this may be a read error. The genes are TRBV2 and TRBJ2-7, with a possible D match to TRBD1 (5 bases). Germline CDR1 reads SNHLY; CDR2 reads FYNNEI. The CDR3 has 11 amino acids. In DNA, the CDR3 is TGTGCCAGCCAAAGCCTACAGGCATGGAACTTC. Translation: CASQSLQAWNF.

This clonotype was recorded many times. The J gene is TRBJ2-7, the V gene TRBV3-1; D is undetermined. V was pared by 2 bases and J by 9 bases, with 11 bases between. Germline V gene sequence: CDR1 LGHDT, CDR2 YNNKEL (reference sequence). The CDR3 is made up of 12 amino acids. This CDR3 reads CASSQSSNPQYF. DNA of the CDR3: TGTGCCAGCAGCCAATCCTCAAACCCGCAGTACTTC.

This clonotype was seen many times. DNA of the CDR3: TGTGCCAGCACCATGGGACTAGCGGGAGAAAAGCGAGAGACCCAGTACTTC. Translated: CASTMGLAGEKRETQYF. J is TRBJ2-5 and V is TRBV28; 14 nucleotides match TRBD2. This CDR3 has 17 residues. Germline assignment: CDR1 MDHEN and CDR2 SYDVKM. Trimming took 7 bases from V and 4 from J; bases not matched to a gene: 11.

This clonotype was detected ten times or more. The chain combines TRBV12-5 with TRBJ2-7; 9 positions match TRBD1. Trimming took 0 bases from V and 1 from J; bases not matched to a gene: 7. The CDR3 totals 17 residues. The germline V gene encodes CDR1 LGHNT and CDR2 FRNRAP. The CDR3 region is CASGLVLGTGFSYEQYF. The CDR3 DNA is TGTGCTAGTGGTTTGGTACTTGGGACAGGGTTTTCCTACGAGCAGTACTTC. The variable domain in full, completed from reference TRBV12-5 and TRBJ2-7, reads DARVTQTPRHKVTEMGQEVTMRCQPILGHNTVFWYRQTMMQGLELLAYFRNRAPLDDSGMPKDRFSAEMPDATLATLKIQPSEPRDSAVYFCASGLVLGTGFSYEQYFGPGTRLTVT.

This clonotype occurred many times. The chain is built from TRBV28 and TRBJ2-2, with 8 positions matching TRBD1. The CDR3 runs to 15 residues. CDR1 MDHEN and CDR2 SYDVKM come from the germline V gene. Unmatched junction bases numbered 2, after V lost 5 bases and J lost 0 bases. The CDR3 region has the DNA TGTGCCAGCAGTCGGACAGGGACGAACACCGGGGAGCTGTTTTTT. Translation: CASSRTGTNTGELFF.

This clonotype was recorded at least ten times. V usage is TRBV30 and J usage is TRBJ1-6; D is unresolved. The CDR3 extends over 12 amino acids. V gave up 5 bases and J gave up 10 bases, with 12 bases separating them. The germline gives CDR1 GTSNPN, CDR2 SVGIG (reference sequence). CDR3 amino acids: CAWGLTSSPLHF. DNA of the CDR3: TGTGCCTGGGGTTTGACAAGCTCACCCCTCCACTTT.

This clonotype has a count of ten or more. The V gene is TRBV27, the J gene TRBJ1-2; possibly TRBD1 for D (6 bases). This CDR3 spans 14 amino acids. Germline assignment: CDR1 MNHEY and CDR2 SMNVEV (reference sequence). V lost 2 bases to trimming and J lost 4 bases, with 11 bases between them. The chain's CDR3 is CASSLKGGGYGYTF. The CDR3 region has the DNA TGTGCCAGCAGTTTAAAAGGGGGAGGCTATGGCTACACCTTC.

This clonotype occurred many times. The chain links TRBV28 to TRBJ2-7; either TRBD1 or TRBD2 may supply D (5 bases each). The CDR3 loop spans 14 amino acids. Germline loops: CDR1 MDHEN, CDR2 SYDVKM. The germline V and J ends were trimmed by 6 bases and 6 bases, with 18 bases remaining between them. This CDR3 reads CASRYPGPHGEQYF. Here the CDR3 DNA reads TGTGCCAGCAGGTATCCGGGACCCCACGGCGAGCAGTACTTC.

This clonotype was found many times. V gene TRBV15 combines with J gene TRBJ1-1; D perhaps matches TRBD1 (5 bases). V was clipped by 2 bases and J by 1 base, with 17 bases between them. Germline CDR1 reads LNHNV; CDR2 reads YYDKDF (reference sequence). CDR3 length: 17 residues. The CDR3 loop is CATSRPLRDVTNTEAFF. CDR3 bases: TGTGCCACCAGCAGACCTCTTCGGGACGTTACGAACACTGAAGCTTTCTTT.

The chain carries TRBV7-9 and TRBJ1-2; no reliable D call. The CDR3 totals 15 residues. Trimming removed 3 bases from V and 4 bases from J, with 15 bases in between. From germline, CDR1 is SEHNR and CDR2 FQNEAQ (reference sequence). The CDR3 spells CASSFGSESAYGYTF. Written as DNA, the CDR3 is TGTGCCAGCAGCTTCGGGTCAGAAAGTGCCTATGGCTACACCTTC.

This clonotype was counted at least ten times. The DNA of the CDR3 is TGCAGTGCTAGGATCCTAGACAGGGGGCAAGGAGGCAATCAGCCCCAGCATTTT. Residues: CSARILDRGQGGNQPQHF. The chain is built from TRBV20-1 and TRBJ1-5; TRBD1 aligns across 10 bases. This CDR3 is 18 amino acids long. The junction had 13 bases not matched to a gene; V was cut back by 3 bases and J by 2 bases. The germline V gene has CDR1 DFQATT and CDR2 SNEGSKA (reference sequence).

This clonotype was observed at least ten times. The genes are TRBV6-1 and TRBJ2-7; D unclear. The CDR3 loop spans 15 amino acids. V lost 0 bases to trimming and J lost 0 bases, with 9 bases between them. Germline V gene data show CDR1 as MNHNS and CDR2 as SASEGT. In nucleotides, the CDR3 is TGTGCCAGCAGTGAAGCGCGGTTAACCTCCTACGAGCAGTACTTC. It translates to CASSEARLTSYEQYF.

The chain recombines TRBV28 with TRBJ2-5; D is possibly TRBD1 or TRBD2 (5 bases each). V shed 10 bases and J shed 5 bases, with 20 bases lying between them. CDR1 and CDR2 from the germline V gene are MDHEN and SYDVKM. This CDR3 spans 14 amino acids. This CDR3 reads CATLPPGPGETQYF. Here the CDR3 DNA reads TGTGCCACCCTCCCTCCGGGACCAGGGGAGACCCAGTACTTC.

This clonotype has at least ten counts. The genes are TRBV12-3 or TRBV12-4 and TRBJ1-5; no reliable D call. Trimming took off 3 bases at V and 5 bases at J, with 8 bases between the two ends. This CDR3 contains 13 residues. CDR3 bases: TGTGCCAGCAGTTTTACAACCTATCAGCCCCAGCATTTT. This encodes CASSFTTYQPQHF.

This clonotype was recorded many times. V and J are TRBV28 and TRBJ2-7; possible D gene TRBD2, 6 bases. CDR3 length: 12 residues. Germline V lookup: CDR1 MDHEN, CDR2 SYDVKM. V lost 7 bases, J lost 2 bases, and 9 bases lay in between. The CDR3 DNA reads TGTGCCAGCACATGGGGGGCCTACGAGCAGTACTTC. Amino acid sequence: CASTWGAYEQYF.

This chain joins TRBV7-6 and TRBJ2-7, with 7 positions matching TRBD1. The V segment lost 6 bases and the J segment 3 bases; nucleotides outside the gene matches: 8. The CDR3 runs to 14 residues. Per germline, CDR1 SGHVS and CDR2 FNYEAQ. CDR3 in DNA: TGTGCCAGCAGACTTACCCGGGACAGCTACGAGCAGTACTTC. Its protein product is CASRLTRDSYEQYF.

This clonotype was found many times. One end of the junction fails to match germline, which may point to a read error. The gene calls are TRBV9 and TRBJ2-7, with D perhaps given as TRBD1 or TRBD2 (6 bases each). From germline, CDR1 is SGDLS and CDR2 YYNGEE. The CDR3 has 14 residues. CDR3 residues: CASSVGGSSYEQYF. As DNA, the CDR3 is TGTGCCAGCAGTGTAGGGGGGAGCTCCTACGAGCAGTACTTC.

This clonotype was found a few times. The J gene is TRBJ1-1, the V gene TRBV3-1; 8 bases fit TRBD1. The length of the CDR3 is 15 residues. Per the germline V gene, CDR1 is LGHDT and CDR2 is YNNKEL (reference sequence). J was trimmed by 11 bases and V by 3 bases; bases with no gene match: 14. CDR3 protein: CASSHAHPGGAGAFF. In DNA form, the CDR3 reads TGTGCCAGCAGCCACGCTCATCCAGGGGGCGCTGGGGCTTTCTTT.

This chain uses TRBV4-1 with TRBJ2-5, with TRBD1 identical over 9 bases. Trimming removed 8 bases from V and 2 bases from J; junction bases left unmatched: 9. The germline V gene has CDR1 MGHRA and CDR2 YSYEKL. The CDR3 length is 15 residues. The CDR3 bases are TGCGCCAGCCGCAGGGAGGGACAGGGACAAGAGACCCAGTACTTC. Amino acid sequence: CASRREGQGQETQYF.

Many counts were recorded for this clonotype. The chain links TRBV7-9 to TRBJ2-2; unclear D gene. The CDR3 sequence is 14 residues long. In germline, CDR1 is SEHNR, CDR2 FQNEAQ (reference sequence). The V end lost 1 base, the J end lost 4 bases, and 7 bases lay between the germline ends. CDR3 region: CASSLGGFTGELFF. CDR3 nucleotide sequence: TGTGCCAGCAGCTTAGGTGGTTTCACCGGGGAGCTGTTTTTT.

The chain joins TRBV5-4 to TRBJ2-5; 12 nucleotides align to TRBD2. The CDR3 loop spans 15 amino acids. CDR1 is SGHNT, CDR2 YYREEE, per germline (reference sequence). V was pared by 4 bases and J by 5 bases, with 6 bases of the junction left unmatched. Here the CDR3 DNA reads TGTGCCAGCAGCCTAAGGACTAGCGGGGCGGAGACCCAGTACTTC. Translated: CASSLRTSGAETQYF. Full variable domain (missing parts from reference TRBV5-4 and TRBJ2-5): ETGVTQSPTHLIKTRGQQVTLRCSSQSGHNTVSWYQQALGQGPQFIFQYYREEENGRGNFPPRFSGLQFPNYSSELNVNALELDDSALYLCASSLRTSGAETQYFGPGTRLLVL.

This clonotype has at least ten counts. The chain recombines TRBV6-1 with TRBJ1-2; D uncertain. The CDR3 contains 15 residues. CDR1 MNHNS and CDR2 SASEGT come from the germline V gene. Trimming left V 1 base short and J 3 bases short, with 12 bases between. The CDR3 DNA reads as TGTGCCAGCAGTGAAGTGGGCAGGACGGACTATGGCTACACCTTC. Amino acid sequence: CASSEVGRTDYGYTF.